The next 5 T cell receptor beta chains were all read from a single sample in a study of T cells in tumors after PD-1 blockade. Sequenced by immunoSEQ multiplex PCR; TCRdb stores in-frame clones only, minus some. The profile shows about 5,800 clones, around 68% of them singletons. Sequenced material: tumor tissue, taken before anti-PD-1 treatment. The receptors originated from a human donor with basal cell carcinoma.

CDR3 protein: CATAGEGITTNEKLFF. The CDR3 nucleotides read TGTGCCACCGCGGGCGAGGGCATCACAACTAATGAAAAACTGTTTTTT. This rearrangement joins TRBV19 to TRBJ1-4; no clear D. CDR1 and CDR2 (germline): LNHDA, SQIVND (reference sequence). The CDR3 runs to 16 residues. V lost 10 bases and J 0 bases, leaving 18 bases between the germline ends.

Sample share makes this clone medium-sized. The rearrangement links TRBV6-5 to TRBJ1-4; the D gene is possibly TRBD1 (5 bases). The germline V gene encodes CDR1 MNHEY and CDR2 SVGAGI. Trimming removed 5 bases at V and 3 bases at J, with 10 bases between. The CDR3 runs to 14 residues. The CDR3 nucleotides are TGTGCCAGCAGTCAGGGATTGGCTAATGAAAAACTGTTTTTT. It translates to CASSQGLANEKLFF.

The chain employs TRBV9 and TRBJ2-5; D is possibly TRBD1 (5 bases). Germline values: CDR1 SGDLS, CDR2 YYNGEE. This CDR3 comprises 15 residues. V was shortened by 0 bases and J by 2 bases, with 11 bases between the two germline ends. CDR3: CASSVGQNIQETQYF. The CDR3 DNA reads as TGTGCCAGCAGCGTAGGACAGAACATACAAGAGACCCAGTACTTC.

V gene TRBV5-1 combines with J gene TRBJ1-5; 9 bases are shared with TRBD1. The CDR3 runs to 13 residues. Germline V gives CDR1 SGHRS, CDR2 YFSETQ. V trimming: 4 bases; J trimming: 5 bases; junction bases outside the gene matches: 1. The CDR3 loop is CASSRTGDQPQHF. CDR3 coding DNA: TGCGCCAGCAGCCGGACAGGGGATCAGCCCCAGCATTTT.

This clone came up a few times. The chain couples TRBV19 to TRBJ2-1, with 8 bases fitting TRBD2. V trimming: 6 bases; J trimming: 8 bases; junction bases outside the gene matches: 9. There are 14 residues in the CDR3. CDR1 and CDR2 (germline): LNHDA, SQIVND (reference sequence). DNA for the CDR3: TGTGCCAGTAGGCCGGGACTAGGGGCCGATGAGCAGTTCTTC. Amino acid sequence: CASRPGLGADEQFF.